One T cell receptor (beta chain) is described in this entry. The entry originates in a study of blood T cell repertoires in COVID-19. Patients from Seattle were sampled longitudinally, starting during active infection. V lost 6 bases and J lost 11, with 19 bases in between. Germline V CDR1 and CDR2: MNHEY, SVGAGI. This CDR3 contains 14 residues. Produced via immunoSEQ multiplex PCR; TCRdb's table is partial and in-frame only. The table includes tens of thousands of clones, roughly nine tenths detected once. Sequencing used peripheral blood. This TCR was sampled from a man aged 50-59 years with COVID-19, enrolled during active disease. The chain recombines TRBV6-5 with TRBJ1-4; tentative D call: TRBD1 (5 bases). CDR3 bases: TGTGCCAGCAGGAGGGACGCGGGAGAGTGGAAACTGTTTTTT. Amino acids: CASRRDAGEWKLFF.